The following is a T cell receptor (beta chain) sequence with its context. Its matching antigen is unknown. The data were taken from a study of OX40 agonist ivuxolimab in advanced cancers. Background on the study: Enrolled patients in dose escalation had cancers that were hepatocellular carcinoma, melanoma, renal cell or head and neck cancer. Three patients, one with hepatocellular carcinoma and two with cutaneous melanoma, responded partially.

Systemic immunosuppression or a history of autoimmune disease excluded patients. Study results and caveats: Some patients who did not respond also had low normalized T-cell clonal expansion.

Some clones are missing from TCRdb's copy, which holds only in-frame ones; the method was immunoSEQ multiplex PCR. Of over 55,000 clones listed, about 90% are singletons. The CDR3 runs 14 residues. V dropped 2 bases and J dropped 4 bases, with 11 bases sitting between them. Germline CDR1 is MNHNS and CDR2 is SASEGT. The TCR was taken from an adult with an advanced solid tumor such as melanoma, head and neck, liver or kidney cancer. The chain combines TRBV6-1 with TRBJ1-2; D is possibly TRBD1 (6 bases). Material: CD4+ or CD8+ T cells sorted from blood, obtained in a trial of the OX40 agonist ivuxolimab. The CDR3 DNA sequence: TGTGCCAGCAGTGAAATACAGGGTCCCTATGGCTACACCTTC. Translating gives CASSEIQGPYGYTF.